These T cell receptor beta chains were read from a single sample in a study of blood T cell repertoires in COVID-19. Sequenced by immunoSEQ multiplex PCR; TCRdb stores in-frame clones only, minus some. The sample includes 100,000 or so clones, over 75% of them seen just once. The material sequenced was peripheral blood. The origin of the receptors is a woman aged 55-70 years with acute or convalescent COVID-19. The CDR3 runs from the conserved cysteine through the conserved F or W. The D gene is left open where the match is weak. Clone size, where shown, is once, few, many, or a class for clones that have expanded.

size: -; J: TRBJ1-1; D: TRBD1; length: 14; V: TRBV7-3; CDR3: CASSRGTGNTEAFF; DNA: TGTGCCAGCAGCCGTGGGACAGGGAACACTGAAGCTTTCTTT
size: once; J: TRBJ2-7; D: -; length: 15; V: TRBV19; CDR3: CASSPSPVGVGEQYF; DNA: TGTGCCAGTAGTCCCTCCCCGGTAGGGGTTGGCGAGCAGTACTTC
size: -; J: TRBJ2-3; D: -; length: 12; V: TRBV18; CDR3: CASSPLADTQYF; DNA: TGTGCCAGCTCACCCCTAGCAGATACGCAGTATTTT
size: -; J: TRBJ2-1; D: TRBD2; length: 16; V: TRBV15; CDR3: CATSRDPGLAANEQFF; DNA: TGTGCCACCAGCAGAGATCCAGGACTAGCGGCGAATGAGCAGTTCTTC
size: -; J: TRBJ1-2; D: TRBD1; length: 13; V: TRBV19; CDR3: CASSKQGLNGYTF; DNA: TGTGCCAGTAGTAAACAGGGGCTCAATGGCTACACCTTC
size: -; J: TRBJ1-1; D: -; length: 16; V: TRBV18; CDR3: CASSPSSPGMNTEAFF; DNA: TGTGCCAGCTCACCATCCTCGCCAGGGATGAACACTGAAGCTTTCTTT
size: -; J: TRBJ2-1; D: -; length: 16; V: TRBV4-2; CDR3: CASSQDGVSLAYEQFF; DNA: TGTGCCAGCAGCCAAGACGGAGTTAGTCTAGCCTATGAGCAGTTCTTC
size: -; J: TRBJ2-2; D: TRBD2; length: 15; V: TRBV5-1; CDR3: CASSPGLAGIGELFF; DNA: TGCGCCAGCAGCCCGGGACTAGCGGGAATAGGGGAGCTGTTTTTT
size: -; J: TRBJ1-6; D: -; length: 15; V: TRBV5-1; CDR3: CASSLNAGLDSPLHF; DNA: TGCGCCAGCAGCTTGAATGCGGGGTTAGATTCACCCCTCCACTTT
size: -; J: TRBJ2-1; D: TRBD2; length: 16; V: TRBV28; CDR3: CASSLRLAGVSNEQFF; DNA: TGTGCCAGCAGTTTACGCCTAGCGGGAGTCAGCAATGAGCAGTTCTTC
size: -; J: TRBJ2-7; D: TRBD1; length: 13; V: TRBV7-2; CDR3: CASSLGGTYEQYF; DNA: TGTGCCAGCAGCCTAGGGGGCACCTACGAGCAGTACTTC
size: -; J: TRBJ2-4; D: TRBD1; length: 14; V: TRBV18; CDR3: CASSPSRQGNIQYF; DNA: TGTGCCAGCTCGCCAAGTCGACAGGGAAACATTCAGTACTTC
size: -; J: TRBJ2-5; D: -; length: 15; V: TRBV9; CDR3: CASSVDPGAQETQYF; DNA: TGTGCCAGCAGCGTAGACCCGGGAGCCCAAGAGACCCAGTACTTC
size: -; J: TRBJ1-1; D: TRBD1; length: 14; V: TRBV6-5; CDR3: CASSTYRGWTEAFF; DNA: TGTGCCAGCAGTACTTACAGGGGATGGACTGAAGCTTTCTTT
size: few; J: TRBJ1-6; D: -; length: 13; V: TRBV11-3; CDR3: CASSLSGNSPLHF; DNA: TGTGCCAGCAGCTTATCAGGGAATTCACCCCTCCACTTT
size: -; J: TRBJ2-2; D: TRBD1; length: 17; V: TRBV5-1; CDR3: CASSLEVQGQGTGELFF; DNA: TGCGCCAGCAGCTTGGAGGTCCAGGGACAGGGGACCGGGGAGCTGTTTTTT
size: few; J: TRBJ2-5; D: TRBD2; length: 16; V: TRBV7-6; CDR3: CASSSGLRGRQETQYF; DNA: TGTGCCAGCAGCTCCGGCTTGCGGGGGAGACAAGAGACCCAGTACTTC
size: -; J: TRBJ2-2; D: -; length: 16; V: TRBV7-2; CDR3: CASSLMAGANTGELFF; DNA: TGTGCCAGCAGCTTGATGGCAGGGGCGAACACCGGGGAGCTGTTTTTT